These 31 T cell receptor beta chains were sequenced from one sample in a study of T cell clonality in common variable immunodeficiency. Study results and limitations: Common variable immunodeficiency TCR beta sequences reportedly had fewer deletions and N-nucleotide insertions.

The assay was immunoSEQ multiplex PCR, and TCRdb's table has in-frame clones only and misses some. The sample shows tens of thousands of clones, none of them appearing just once. These TCRs are of unknown antigen specificity. Sequencing used peripheral blood mononuclear cells. These receptors all come from a human donor with common variable immunodeficiency.

This clone was counted many times. The CDR3 end falls 3 residues outside the read, so it is completed with the germline J gene. J is TRBJ1-2 and V is TRBV29-1; D remains unclear. Germline assignment: CDR1 SQVTM and CDR2 ANQGSEA. Trimming removed 4 bases at V and 6 bases at J, with 3 bases between. CDR3 length: 9 amino acids. Partial CDR3 DNA: TGCAGCGTTGGCGATGGC. Amino acid sequence: CSVGDG. The complete CDR3 sequence is CSVGDGYTF.

This clone was detected many times. The CDR3 end falls 3 residues outside the read, so it is completed with the germline J gene. The rearrangement links TRBV7-2 to TRBJ2-1, with D perhaps matching TRBD1 (5 bases). The germline gives CDR1 SGHTA, CDR2 FQGNSA. CDR3 length: 15 residues. Trimming left V 3 bases short and J 6 bases short, with 15 bases between. The CDR3 protein is CASSLQGGLSNEQFF. CDR3 DNA, as far as it was read: TGTGCCAGCAGCTTGCAGGGTGGGTTGAGCAATGAG. The entire variable domain, with the rest obtained from reference TRBV7-2 and TRBJ2-1, is as follows: GAGVSQSPSNKVTEKGKDVELRCDPISGHTALYWYRQSLGQGLEFLIYFQGNSAPDKSGLPSDRFSAERTGGSVSTLTIQRTQQEDSAVYLCASSLQGGLSNEQFFGPGTRLTVL.

This clone showed up many times. From the germline J gene comes the end of the CDR3, since the read stops 3 residues before it. The chain combines TRBV5-1 with TRBJ2-5, with D possibly matching TRBD1 (6 bases). Germline CDR1 is SGHRS and CDR2 is YFSETQ. V dropped 2 bases and J dropped 2 bases, with 13 bases sitting between them. This CDR3 spans 15 amino acids. The CDR3 protein is CASSFFDRSQETQYF. The sequenced part of the CDR3 DNA is TGCGCCAGCAGCTTCTTCGACAGGTCACAAGAGACC.

Comment on this clone: The read is 3 residues too short to cover the CDR3 end, so that end is filled in from the germline J gene. The V and J genes are TRBV19 and TRBJ1-1; 9 bases agree with TRBD1. After removal of 8 bases from V and 4 bases from J, the junction contained 8 bases not matched to a gene. CDR1 is LNHDA and CDR2 is SQIVND in the germline V gene (reference sequence). CDR3 length: 14 residues. CDR3 residues: CASQRTGVGTEAFF. The part of the CDR3 DNA that was read is TGTGCCAGTCAGCGGACAGGGGTTGGCACTGAA. Based on the CDR3 plus reference TRBV19 and TRBJ1-1, the full variable domain is DGGITQSPKYLFRKEGQNVTLSCEQNLNHDAMYWYRQDPGQGLRLIYYSQIVNDFQKGDIAEGYSVSREKKESFPLTVTSAQKNPTAFYLCASQRTGVGTEAFFGQGTRLTVV.

This clone was detected only a few times. The read ends 3 residues before the CDR3 terminus; that terminus is restored from the germline J gene. This sequence joins TRBV18 and TRBJ1-2; D ambiguous. Germline V gene lookup returns CDR1 KGHSH and CDR2 LQKENI. With 0 bases removed from V and 4 bases from J, the gap between germline ends came to 15 bases. There are 16 residues in the CDR3. Here the CDR3 reads CASSPPSKGRFYGYTF. CDR3 DNA (partial): TGTGCCAGCTCACCACCGAGTAAGGGCCGCTTCTATGGC.

This clone has a count of ten or more. The sequenced fragment ends 3 residues before the CDR3 boundary, so the rest is inferred from the germline J gene. This chain links TRBV20-1 with TRBJ2-5; 9 bases fit TRBD2. The V segment lost 0 bases and the J segment 2 bases; nucleotides outside the gene matches: 4. The CDR3 spans 15 residues. Germline CDR1 DFQATT, CDR2 SNEGSKA (reference sequence). The CDR3 DNA, read in part, is TGCAGTGCTAGAGACGGCGGGGGGGGACAAGAGACC. Translated, it gives CSARDGGGGQET. The CDR3 in full is CSARDGGGGQETQYF.

Ten or more counts support this clone. Read coverage stops 3 residues before the CDR3 terminus; the germline J gene supplies the remainder. V gene TRBV5-1 combines with J gene TRBJ2-2; a possible D gene is TRBD1 (6 bases). The CDR3 consists of 16 residues. V was pared by 0 bases and J by 1 base, with 10 bases between. Germline V gene lookup returns CDR1 SGHRS and CDR2 YFSETQ. CDR3 residues: CASSLEGVWNTGELFF. CDR3 DNA, as far as it was read: TGCGCCAGCAGCTTGGAGGGGGTTTGGAACACCGGGGAG.

This clone was detected only a few times. The read terminates 3 residues before the CDR3 end, so the remaining end is supplied by the germline J gene. This chain joins TRBV7-2 and TRBJ1-1, with TRBD1 matching 7 bases. Losses at the gene ends were 5 bases for V and 1 base for J; bases not matched to a gene: 7. The V gene's germline CDR1 is SGHTA and CDR2 FQGNSA. The length of the CDR3 is 15 residues. The CDR3 is CASSPRQGKNTEAFF. CDR3 DNA, as far as it was read: TGTGCCAGCAGCCCTCGACAGGGAAAGAACACTGAA.

Ten or more counts support this clone. Read data end 3 residues before the CDR3 end; the end is taken from the germline J gene. The chain uses TRBV7-2 and TRBJ2-7; D is perhaps TRBD1 (5 bases). Germline CDR1 and CDR2: SGHTA and FQGNSA. The CDR3 covers 12 residues. Trimming shortened V by 3 bases and J by 5 bases, and 8 bases separated the two germline ends. The CDR3 bases that were read are TGTGCCAGCAGCTTCATCAGGGACGAG. Amino acids: CASSFIRDE. The entire CDR3 protein reads CASSFIRDEQYF. The full variable domain, in which reference TRBV7-2 and TRBJ2-7 provide the parts outside the CDR3, is GAGVSQSPSNKVTEKGKDVELRCDPISGHTALYWYRQSLGQGLEFLIYFQGNSAPDKSGLPSDRFSAERTGGSVSTLTIQRTQQEDSAVYLCASSFIRDEQYFGPGTRLTVT.

A word on this clone: Read sequence stops 3 residues before the CDR3 end, and the germline J gene provides the missing end. The rearrangement joins TRBV19 to TRBJ2-7; tentative D call: TRBD2 (5 bases). Trimming cost V 1 base and J 1 base, with 11 bases left between them. Germline assignment: CDR1 LNHDA and CDR2 SQIVND (reference sequence). The CDR3 runs 15 residues. The CDR3 protein is CASSIVSDYSYEQYF. The CDR3 bases that were read are TGTGCCAGTAGTATAGTGTCAGACTATTCCTACGAG.

This clone was found a few times. The read ends 3 residues shy of where the CDR3 ends; the end is completed using the germline J gene. The chain has TRBV19 and TRBJ1-5; D uncertain. V was clipped by 5 bases and J by 3 bases, with 8 bases between them. The CDR3 consists of 13 residues. Germline V gene data show CDR1 as LNHDA and CDR2 as SQIVND (reference sequence). The CDR3 region is CASSQQANQPQHF. The part of the CDR3 DNA that was read is TGTGCCAGTAGTCAGCAGGCCAATCAGCCC.

This clone was found many times. Read data end 3 residues before the CDR3 end; the end is taken from the germline J gene. V and J are TRBV19 and TRBJ2-3; possibly TRBD1 for D (6 bases). Between the trimmed V and J ends, which lost 5 bases and 4 bases, there was a span of 16 bases. This CDR3 has 15 residues. Germline CDR1 and CDR2: LNHDA and SQIVND (reference sequence). CDR3 loop: CASSLSRGGADTQYF. The covered CDR3 bases are TGTGCCAGTAGTTTATCCCGAGGGGGAGCAGATACG. The whole variable domain, remainder taken from reference TRBV19 and TRBJ2-3, is DGGITQSPKYLFRKEGQNVTLSCEQNLNHDAMYWYRQDPGQGLRLIYYSQIVNDFQKGDIAEGYSVSREKKESFPLTVTSAQKNPTAFYLCASSLSRGGADTQYFGPGTRLTVL.

Remarks on this clone: The read halts 3 residues ahead of the CDR3 end, with the missing end drawn from the germline J gene. This chain links TRBV5-1 with TRBJ2-3; 10 bases are a match to TRBD1. This CDR3 is built from 14 residues. Unmatched junction bases numbered 2, after V lost 3 bases and J lost 4 bases. The germline V gene encodes CDR1 SGHRS and CDR2 YFSETQ. CDR3 residues: CASSYGQGADTQYF. CDR3 bases read: TGCGCCAGCAGCTACGGACAGGGGGCAGATACG.

This clone was detected ten times or more. Read sequence stops 3 residues before the CDR3 end, and the germline J gene provides the missing end. This chain joins TRBV19 and TRBJ2-1; 10 bases agree with TRBD2. The germline CDR1 and CDR2 sequences are LNHDA and SQIVND (reference sequence). This CDR3 contains 14 residues. The V and J ends lost 10 bases and 0 bases, in that order; junction bases with no gene match: 3. The sequenced part of the CDR3 DNA is TGTGCCACCTTAGCGGGGGGCTCCTACAATGAG. Encoded protein: CATLAGGSYNE. The CDR3 as a whole reads CATLAGGSYNEQFF.

This clone came up many times. Read data end 3 residues before the CDR3 end; the end is taken from the germline J gene. V usage is TRBV7-9 and J usage is TRBJ2-2; TRBD2 agrees at 10 bases. The junction had 4 bases not matched to a gene; V was cut back by 5 bases and J by 4 bases. The CDR3 runs to 15 residues. From germline, CDR1 is SEHNR and CDR2 FQNEAQ (reference sequence). The CDR3 here is CASSMSGGATGELFF. The part of the CDR3 DNA that was read is TGTGCCAGCAGCATGAGCGGGGGGGCCACCGGGGAG.

As concerns this clone: The read comes to an end 3 residues before the CDR3 does, leaving the germline J gene to fill in the end. V is TRBV7-8 and J is TRBJ2-5; 7 nucleotides match TRBD1. V shed 5 bases, J shed 2 bases, and the junction held 5 bases outside the gene matches. CDR1 is SGHVS, CDR2 FQNEAQ, per germline. This CDR3 is built from 14 residues. CDR3 DNA, as far as it was read: TGTGCCAGCAGCCGACGGGACAGACAAGAGACC. It codes for CASSRRDRQET. From start to end, the CDR3 is CASSRRDRQETQYF. Filled out from reference TRBV7-8 and TRBJ2-5, the complete variable domain reads GAGVSQSPRYKVAKRGQDVALRCDPISGHVSLFWYQQALGQGPEFLTYFQNEAQLDKSGLPSDRFFAERPEGSVSTLKIQRTQQEDSAVYLCASSRRDRQETQYFGPGTRLLVL.

In this sample, this clone turned up many times. Sequencing ends 3 residues short of the CDR3 end; the germline J gene provides the rest. The chain employs TRBV20-1 and TRBJ2-7, with TRBD2 identical over 10 bases. Trimming took 1 base from V and 5 from J; bases not matched to a gene: 11. Germline V gives CDR1 DFQATT, CDR2 SNEGSKA (reference sequence). This CDR3 has 16 amino acids. Incomplete CDR3 DNA: TGCAGTGCTAGAGTCCGCCTGAGCGGGGGGGTAAACGAG. Amino acid sequence: CSARVRLSGGVNE. The full CDR3 is CSARVRLSGGVNEQYF.

This clone was counted many times. Partial CDR3 DNA: TGTGCCAGCAGTGCGGACAGGGGAGGCACTGAA. This codes for CASSADRGGTE. The full CDR3 protein is CASSADRGGTEAFF. The chain links TRBV6-1 to TRBJ1-1; 9 nucleotides line up with TRBD1. The CDR3 is cut off 3 residues early in the read; its end comes from the germline J gene. The CDR3 extends over 14 amino acids. V shed 4 bases and J 4 bases; nucleotides not matched to a gene: 4. Germline-derived CDR1 and CDR2 are MNHNS and SASEGT.

There are a few counts of this clone. Compared with germline, one end of the junction differs, possibly owing to a read error. The read comes to an end 3 residues before the CDR3 does, leaving the germline J gene to fill in the end. The rearrangement uses TRBV7-7 and TRBJ2-5, with D perhaps matching TRBD1 (6 bases). The CDR3 length is 15 residues. In germline, CDR1 is SSHAT, CDR2 FNYEAQ (reference sequence). This CDR3 reads CASSLGQRDQETQYF. The covered CDR3 bases are TGTGCTAGCAGCTTAGGACAGAGGGACCAAGAGACC.

This clone was seen ten or more times. The read ends 3 residues early relative to the CDR3; the germline J gene fills the gap. The chain couples TRBV5-4 to TRBJ2-2; the D is unclear. CDR1 is SGHNT, CDR2 YYREEE, per germline (reference sequence). V was trimmed by 5 bases and J by 0 bases, leaving 11 bases between them. The CDR3 spans 15 residues. The CDR3 is CASSKDFANTGELFF. The part of the CDR3 DNA that was read is TGTGCCAGCAGTAAAGACTTCGCGAACACCGGGGAG. The full variable domain, rest sourced from reference TRBV5-4 and TRBJ2-2, is ETGVTQSPTHLIKTRGQQVTLRCSSQSGHNTVSWYQQALGQGPQFIFQYYREEENGRGNFPPRFSGLQFPNYSSELNVNALELDDSALYLCASSKDFANTGELFFGEGSRLTVL.

This clone was seen at least ten times. The read comes to an end 3 residues before the CDR3 does, leaving the germline J gene to fill in the end. This chain connects TRBV27 to TRBJ2-1; D call uncertain. CDR3 length: 11 amino acids. Germline CDR1 is MNHEY and CDR2 is SMNVEV (reference sequence). Trimming shortened V by 5 bases and J by 8 bases, and 7 bases separated the two germline ends. Partial CDR3 DNA: TGTGCCAGCAGTCAAGGGTATGAG. It yields the protein CASSQGYE. The entire CDR3 reads CASSQGYEQFF.

Ten or more counts support this clone. The CDR3 end is not reached by the read, which stops 3 residues before it; the germline J gene fills it in. The chain has TRBV5-1 and TRBJ2-7; 8 nucleotides agree with TRBD1. V shed 2 bases, J shed 4 bases, and the junction held 11 bases outside the gene matches. CDR3 length: 16 amino acids. The germline CDR1 and CDR2 sequences are SGHRS and YFSETQ. The CDR3 sequence is CASSFSLGQEGYEQYF. CDR3 bases read: TGCGCCAGCAGCTTTTCACTGGGACAGGAAGGATACGAG.

The covered CDR3 bases are TGTGCCAGCAGTGAGCACAATCATCAGCCC. Amino acid sequence: CASSEHNHQP. The full CDR3 protein reads CASSEHNHQPQHF. The chain recombines TRBV6-1 with TRBJ1-5; D gene unclear. The read comes to an end 3 residues before the CDR3 does, leaving the germline J gene to fill in the end. Germline CDR1 reads MNHNS; CDR2 reads SASEGT. Trimming stripped 3 bases from V and 5 bases from J, with 8 bases between. This CDR3 contains 13 residues.

The table lists this clone with a few counts. The CDR3 end is not reached by the read, which stops 3 residues before it; the germline J gene fills it in. The rearrangement uses TRBV7-9 and TRBJ2-7; D gene unclear. The germline V and J ends were trimmed by 5 bases and 4 bases, with 9 bases remaining between them. The CDR3 is made up of 12 amino acids. Germline CDR1 and CDR2: SEHNR and FQNEAQ (reference sequence). The CDR3 DNA, read in part, is TGTGCCAGCAGCCCCGCCGGGTACGAG. This sequence encodes CASSPAGYE. The entire CDR3 protein reads CASSPAGYEQYF.

This clone was detected ten times or more. This CDR3 reads CASSLRRQGYEQYF. CDR3 DNA (partial): TGTGCCAGCAGCTTAAGGCGGCAGGGCTACGAG. This chain connects TRBV11-2 to TRBJ2-7, with a weak D call TRBD1 (5 bases). The CDR3 is cut off 3 residues early in the read; its end comes from the germline J gene. The CDR3 has 14 amino acids. V dropped 2 bases and J dropped 3 bases, with 11 bases sitting between them. Germline V gives CDR1 SGHAT, CDR2 FQNNGV. The full variable domain, completed using reference TRBV11-2 and TRBJ2-7, is EAGVAQSPRYKIIEKRQSVAFWCNPISGHATLYWYQQILGQGPKLLIQFQNNGVVDDSQLPKDRFSAERLKGVDSTLKIQPAKLEDSAVYLCASSLRRQGYEQYFGPGTRLTVT.

Remarks on this clone: From the germline J gene comes the end of the CDR3, since the read stops 3 residues before it. The chain recombines TRBV5-1 with TRBJ2-1; 10 bases are a match to TRBD2. The trim removed 4 bases at V and 4 bases at J, leaving 11 bases unmatched. The CDR3 has 17 amino acids. Germline-derived CDR1 and CDR2 are SGHRS and YFSETQ. CDR3 sequence: CASSPPPRAGGYNEQFF. The sequenced CDR3 bases are TGCGCCAGCAGCCCCCCCCCGCGAGCGGGGGGGTACAATGAG.

This clone was found a few times. CDR3 DNA (partial): TGCGCCAGCAGCCGGACTAGCGGGGGGCCTTTAAACATT. It encodes CASSRTSGGPLNI. The entire CDR3 protein reads CASSRTSGGPLNIQYF. The chain uses TRBV5-1 and TRBJ2-4; 14 bases map to TRBD2. The sequenced fragment ends 3 residues before the CDR3 boundary, so the rest is inferred from the germline J gene. This CDR3 has 16 residues. Germline assignment: CDR1 SGHRS and CDR2 YFSETQ. With V trimmed by 4 bases and J by 6 bases, 6 bases remained unmatched.

This clone was seen ten or more times. The read is 3 residues too short to cover the CDR3 end, so that end is filled in from the germline J gene. The chain carries TRBV7-9 and TRBJ1-6; D is unresolved. V lost 7 bases, J lost 8 bases, and 9 bases lay in between. CDR3 length: 12 residues. Germline assignment: CDR1 SEHNR and CDR2 FQNEAQ (reference sequence). The covered CDR3 bases are TGTGCCAGCACTCCGGGTGATTCACCC. Translated: CASTPGDSP. From start to end, the CDR3 is CASTPGDSPLHF.

Comment on this clone: The CDR3 is cut off 3 residues early in the read; its end comes from the germline J gene. The chain couples TRBV7-2 to TRBJ2-3, with D unresolved. Per the germline V gene, CDR1 is SGHTA and CDR2 is FQGNSA. CDR3 length: 14 amino acids. V gave up 5 bases and J gave up 6 bases, with 15 bases separating them. The CDR3 bases that were read are TGTGCCAGCAGCCCTTTTGGCTCCGGGGATACG. Its protein is CASSPFGSGDT. The full CDR3 protein reads CASSPFGSGDTQYF.

This clone was picked up a small number of times. With the read ending 3 residues before the CDR3 end, the germline J gene is used to fill in that end. The chain carries TRBV7-3 and TRBJ2-1; TRBD2 matches 12 bases. The CDR3 totals 19 residues. The V and J ends lost 1 base and 2 bases, in that order; junction bases with no gene match: 9. From germline, CDR1 is SGHTA and CDR2 FQGTGA. The CDR3 sequence is CASSLNPAASGGAYNEQFF. The sequenced part of the CDR3 DNA is TGTGCCAGCAGCTTAAATCCGGCGGCTAGCGGGGGGGCCTACAATGAG.

This clone has only a few counts. The CDR3 extends 3 residues past the end of the read, so its final part is completed from the germline J gene. The rearrangement uses TRBV18 and TRBJ1-1, with 9 nucleotides matching TRBD1. This CDR3 spans 16 amino acids. CDR1 and CDR2 (germline): KGHSH, LQKENI. Trimming at V came to 3 bases and at J to 6 bases, leaving 11 bases not matched to a gene. The sequenced part of the CDR3 DNA is TGTGCCAGCTCACCTACTAGACAGGGGGGGAGGGCTGAA. It yields the protein CASSPTRQGGRAE. The entire CDR3 protein is CASSPTRQGGRAEAFF.